What follows are 8 T cell receptor beta chains derived from one specimen sequenced in a study of blood T cell repertoires in COVID-19. Only in-frame clones appear in the TCRdb table, and some are missing; sequencing was by immunoSEQ multiplex PCR. The sample lists hundreds of thousands of clones, about 87% occurring once. Source material: peripheral blood. The source is a human donor in a cohort sampled during active COVID-19.

This clone appeared a single time. This chain joins TRBV6-5 and TRBJ1-2, with D perhaps matching TRBD1 (6 bases). Trimming took 6 bases from V and 8 from J, leaving 19 bases between them. The CDR3 totals 14 residues. CDR1 is MNHEY, CDR2 SVGAGI, per germline. The CDR3 spells CASRNLGGARGYTF. In nucleotides, the CDR3 is TGTGCCAGCAGGAACCTGGGGGGGGCGCGGGGCTACACCTTC.

The chain recombines TRBV5-6 with TRBJ2-2; D not certain. This CDR3 has 16 residues. Trimming stripped 2 bases from V and 0 bases from J, with 11 bases between. CDR1 and CDR2 from the germline V gene are SGHDT and YYEEEE. Written as DNA, the CDR3 is TGTGCCAGCAGCTTTTCGTCTGGGCCGAACACCGGGGAGCTGTTTTTT. Translation: CASSFSSGPNTGELFF. The full variable domain, completed using reference TRBV5-6 and TRBJ2-2, is DAGVTQSPTHLIKTRGQQVTLRCSPKSGHDTVSWYQQALGQGPQFIFQYYEEEERQRGNFPDRFSGHQFPNYSSELNVNALLLGDSALYLCASSFSSGPNTGELFFGEGSRLTVL.

The rearrangement joins TRBV29-1 to TRBJ2-2; 10 bases align to TRBD2. Germline CDR1 is SQVTM and CDR2 is ANQGSEA. Trimming at V came to 5 bases and at J to 5 bases, leaving 20 bases not matched to a gene. This CDR3 has 19 amino acids. CDR3 region: CSVSPPSGGGPGGTGELFF. The DNA for the CDR3 is TGCAGCGTTTCCCCTCCCAGCGGGGGGGGCCCAGGAGGTACCGGGGAGCTGTTTTTT.

This clone is a singleton in its sample. This chain uses TRBV7-2 with TRBJ2-2; the match to TRBD1 covers 7 bases. Germline CDR1 reads SGHTA; CDR2 reads FQGNSA. The CDR3 sequence is 16 residues long. The V and J ends lost 2 bases and 4 bases, in that order; junction bases with no gene match: 7. The CDR3 sequence: CASSLRWDRFTGELFF. DNA of the CDR3: TGTGCCAGCAGCTTACGGTGGGACAGATTCACCGGGGAGCTGTTTTTT.

The chain carries TRBV9 and TRBJ1-6; 7 bases fit TRBD1. The germline gives CDR1 SGDLS, CDR2 YYNGEE. After removal of 0 bases from V and 7 bases from J, the junction contained 7 bases not matched to a gene. This CDR3 spans 16 amino acids. CDR3 loop: CASSVGPPGQNSPLHF. DNA of the CDR3: TGTGCCAGCAGCGTAGGGCCTCCGGGACAGAATTCACCCCTCCACTTT.

The table lists this clone with many counts. The chain is built from TRBV19 and TRBJ2-7; D not resolved. V lost 2 bases and J lost 1, with 9 bases in between. The CDR3 loop spans 14 amino acids. CDR1 is LNHDA, CDR2 SQIVND, per germline (reference sequence). The DNA of the CDR3 is TGTGCCAGTAGTATAAATGGCATTTCCTACGAGCAGTACTTC. Translation: CASSINGISYEQYF. Using reference TRBV19 and TRBJ2-7 for the parts outside the CDR3, the full variable domain is DGGITQSPKYLFRKEGQNVTLSCEQNLNHDAMYWYRQDPGQGLRLIYYSQIVNDFQKGDIAEGYSVSREKKESFPLTVTSAQKNPTAFYLCASSINGISYEQYFGPGTRLTVT.

This clone was found once. This chain uses TRBV7-2 with TRBJ1-5; tentative D call: TRBD1 (5 bases). CDR1 and CDR2 (germline): SGHTA, FQGNSA. CDR3 length: 13 amino acids. Trimming removed 5 bases from V and 0 bases from J, with 5 bases in between. CDR3 nucleotides: TGTGCCAGCAGCACAGGTAGCAATCAGCCCCAGCATTTT. Translation gives CASSTGSNQPQHF.

The chain couples TRBV5-6 to TRBJ2-3, with TRBD1 matching 7 bases. V lost 3 bases, J lost 2 bases, and 9 bases stayed unmatched. Germline V gene lookup returns CDR1 SGHDT and CDR2 YYEEEE. The CDR3 runs to 16 residues. CDR3 amino acids: CASSWETGLNTDTQYF. The DNA of the CDR3 is TGTGCCAGCAGCTGGGAGACAGGGTTGAACACAGATACGCAGTATTTT.